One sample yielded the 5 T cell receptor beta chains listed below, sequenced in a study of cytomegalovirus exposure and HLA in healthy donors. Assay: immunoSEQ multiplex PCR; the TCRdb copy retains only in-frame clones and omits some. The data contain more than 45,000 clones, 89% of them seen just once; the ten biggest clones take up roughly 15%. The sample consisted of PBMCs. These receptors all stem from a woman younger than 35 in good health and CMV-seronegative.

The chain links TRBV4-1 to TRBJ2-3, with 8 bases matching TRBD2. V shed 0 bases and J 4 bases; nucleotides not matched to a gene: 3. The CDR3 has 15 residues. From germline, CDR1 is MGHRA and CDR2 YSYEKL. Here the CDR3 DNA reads TGCGCCAGCAGCCAAGATCCCGGGAGGGCAGATACGCAGTATTTT. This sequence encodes CASSQDPGRADTQYF.

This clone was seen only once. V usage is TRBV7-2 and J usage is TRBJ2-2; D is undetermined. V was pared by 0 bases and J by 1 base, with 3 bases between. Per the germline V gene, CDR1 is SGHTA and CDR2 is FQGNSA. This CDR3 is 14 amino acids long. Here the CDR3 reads CASSLARNTGELFF. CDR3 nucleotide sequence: TGTGCCAGCAGCTTAGCGCGGAACACCGGGGAGCTGTTTTTT. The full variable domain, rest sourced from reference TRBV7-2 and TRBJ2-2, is GAGVSQSPSNKVTEKGKDVELRCDPISGHTALYWYRQSLGQGLEFLIYFQGNSAPDKSGLPSDRFSAERTGGSVSTLTIQRTQQEDSAVYLCASSLARNTGELFFGEGSRLTVL.

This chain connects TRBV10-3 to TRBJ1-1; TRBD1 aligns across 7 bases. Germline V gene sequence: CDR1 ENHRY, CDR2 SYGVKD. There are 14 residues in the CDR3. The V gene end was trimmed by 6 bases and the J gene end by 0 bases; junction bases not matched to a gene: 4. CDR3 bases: TGTGCCATCAGGGGGACAGAGATGAACACTGAAGCTTTCTTT. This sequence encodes CAIRGTEMNTEAFF.

The CDR3 coding sequence is TGTGCCAGCAGTTTAAGACCCCGACAGGGGGGTGGCAATCAGCCCCAGCATTTT. Amino acids: CASSLRPRQGGGNQPQHF. This chain links TRBV27 with TRBJ1-5, with 9 bases matching TRBD1. Germline V gives CDR1 MNHEY, CDR2 SMNVEV (reference sequence). V dropped 2 bases and J dropped 2; count of bases not matched to a gene: 10. The CDR3 spans 18 residues.

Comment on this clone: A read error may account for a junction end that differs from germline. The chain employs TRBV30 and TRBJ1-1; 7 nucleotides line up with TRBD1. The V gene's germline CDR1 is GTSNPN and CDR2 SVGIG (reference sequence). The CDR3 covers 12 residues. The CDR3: CAGRQGNTEAFF. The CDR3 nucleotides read TGTGCCGGGAGACAGGGGAACACTGAAGCTTTCTTT. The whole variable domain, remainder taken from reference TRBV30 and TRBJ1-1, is SQTIHQWPATLVQPVGSPLSLECTVEGTSNPNLYWYRQAAGRGLQLLFYSVGIGQISSEVPQNLSASRPQDRQFILSSKKLLLSDSGFYLCAGRQGNTEAFFGQGTRLTVV.